A single sample gave rise to the 26 T cell receptor beta chains below, sequenced in a study of blood T cell repertoires in COVID-19. Assay used: immunoSEQ multiplex PCR; TCRdb lists only in-frame clones, some missing. The sample consists of over 130,000 clones, roughly 84% of them appearing once. Input material: peripheral blood. The receptor set was obtained from a young man with COVID-19, enrolled during active disease.

The chain employs TRBV2 and TRBJ1-4; unclear D gene. Trimming took off 6 bases at V and 8 bases at J, with 19 bases between the two ends. Germline loops: CDR1 SNHLY, CDR2 FYNNEI. The CDR3 consists of 15 residues. The CDR3: CASRRRVGLGEKLFF. The CDR3 nucleotides read TGTGCCAGCAGGAGGCGGGTGGGTTTAGGGGAAAAACTGTTTTTT.

V gene TRBV11-1 combines with J gene TRBJ1-1, with 11 bases aligning to TRBD1. This CDR3 comprises 15 residues. CDR1 SGHAT and CDR2 FQDESV come from the germline V gene (reference sequence). J lost 5 bases, V lost 6 bases, and 8 bases had no gene match. CDR3 nucleotides: TGTGCCAGCAGGGGGACAGGGGGGGAGAGGACTGAAGCTTTCTTT. It is translated as CASRGTGGERTEAFF.

The chain is built from TRBV2 and TRBJ1-6, with D unresolved. Between the trimmed V and J ends, which lost 4 bases and 7 bases, there was a span of 5 bases. This CDR3 is built from 12 residues. The germline V gene encodes CDR1 SNHLY and CDR2 FYNNEI. The CDR3 loop is CASSVQNSPLHF. As DNA, the CDR3 is TGTGCCAGCAGTGTACAGAATTCACCCCTCCACTTT.

This sequence joins TRBV12-3 or TRBV12-4 and TRBJ2-7; D possibly corresponds to TRBD2 (6 bases). The CDR3 length is 13 residues. Trimming cost V 5 bases and J 6 bases, with 14 bases left between them. CDR3 residues: CASSLTSQLEQYF. The CDR3, as DNA: TGTGCCAGCAGTCTGACTAGTCAACTCGAGCAGTACTTC.

The chain links TRBV28 to TRBJ1-2; a possible D gene is TRBD1 (5 bases). The CDR3 has 13 residues. CDR1 MDHEN and CDR2 SYDVKM come from the germline V gene. Trimming stripped 2 bases from V and 5 bases from J, with 9 bases between. CDR3 amino acids: CASSLRDFYGYTF. The CDR3 nucleotides are TGTGCCAGCAGTTTACGGGACTTTTATGGCTACACCTTC.

J is TRBJ2-5 and V is TRBV19; weak D call: TRBD1 (8 bases). The V gene's germline CDR1 is LNHDA and CDR2 SQIVND (reference sequence). Trimming cost V 1 base and J 5 bases, with 14 bases left between them. CDR3 length: 15 amino acids. CDR3 nucleotides: TGTGCCAGTAGTATAGGTGGACAGGGAGGGGAGACCCAGTACTTC. Its protein is CASSIGGQGGETQYF.

This clone appeared a single time. The chain couples TRBV6-1 to TRBJ1-1; no definite D call. Trimming shortened V by 5 bases and J by 6 bases, and 16 bases separated the two germline ends. Germline CDR1 is MNHNS and CDR2 is SASEGT. This CDR3 region has 14 residues. The CDR3 DNA reads TGTGCCAGCAGTAAGGAGCGGTCAATTCCTGAAGCTTTCTTT. This gives the protein CASSKERSIPEAFF.

The chain employs TRBV11-3 and TRBJ1-4; D is unresolved. From germline, CDR1 is SGHNT and CDR2 YENEEA. The length of the CDR3 is 11 residues. Trimming stripped 5 bases from V and 8 bases from J, with 6 bases between. The CDR3 DNA reads TGTGCCAGCAGCGCGGGCGAAAAACTGTTTTTT. This sequence encodes CASSAGEKLFF.

This clone was counted once. This rearrangement joins TRBV10-3 to TRBJ2-2, with 8 bases lining up with TRBD1. This CDR3 spans 14 amino acids. Germline V gene lookup returns CDR1 ENHRY and CDR2 SYGVKD. V shed 10 bases, J shed 3 bases, and the junction held 7 bases outside the gene matches. This CDR3 is CATEDRVDTGELFF. The CDR3 coding sequence is TGTGCCACTGAGGACAGGGTGGACACCGGGGAGCTGTTTTTT.

This clone was detected only once. CDR3 region: CASSASREDTQYF. In nucleotides, the CDR3 is TGTGCCAGCAGTGCCTCCCGGGAAGATACGCAGTATTTT. The V and J genes are TRBV2 and TRBJ2-3; TRBD2 is a possible D gene (5 bases). This CDR3 has 13 residues. The V end was cut by 4 bases, the J end by 5 bases, with 10 bases between. Germline V gene data show CDR1 as SNHLY and CDR2 as FYNNEI.

This rearrangement joins TRBV7-9 to TRBJ2-5; 7 positions agree with TRBD1. The germline CDR1 and CDR2 sequences are SEHNR and FQNEAQ (reference sequence). The CDR3 consists of 17 residues. The V segment lost 1 base and the J segment 5 bases; nucleotides outside the gene matches: 13. The CDR3: CASSLGGGGHRGETQYF. CDR3 coding DNA: TGTGCCAGCAGCTTAGGAGGGGGCGGCCATCGAGGGGAGACCCAGTACTTC.

V gene TRBV11-2 combines with J gene TRBJ2-5; the match to TRBD2 covers 10 bases. V lost 2 bases, J lost 4 bases, and 4 bases stayed unmatched. The CDR3 runs to 15 residues. Germline V gives CDR1 SGHAT, CDR2 FQNNGV. The CDR3 is CASSLSGRAPETQYF. CDR3 DNA: TGTGCCAGCAGCTTAAGCGGGAGGGCCCCAGAGACCCAGTACTTC.

This chain connects TRBV5-1 to TRBJ2-7, with TRBD2 matching over 13 bases. CDR3 size: 16 residues. Germline V lookup: CDR1 SGHRS, CDR2 YFSETQ. V shed 0 bases and J 4 bases; nucleotides not matched to a gene: 4. The CDR3 reads CASSLGGTSGKYEQYF. CDR3 DNA: TGCGCCAGCAGCTTGGGGGGGACTAGCGGGAAATACGAGCAGTACTTC.

The V gene is TRBV10-3, the J gene TRBJ1-4; D remains unclear. Germline-derived CDR1 and CDR2 are ENHRY and SYGVKD. The CDR3 covers 12 residues. With 10 bases removed from V and 5 bases from J, the gap between germline ends came to 11 bases. The CDR3 loop reads CATKNPNEKLFF. CDR3 nucleotide sequence: TGTGCCACTAAAAACCCGAATGAAAAACTGTTTTTT.

The rearrangement joins TRBV15 to TRBJ2-1; TRBD2 aligns across 10 bases. V gave up 2 bases and J gave up 9 bases; unmatched junction bases: 10. The CDR3 runs to 16 residues. Germline V gives CDR1 LNHNV, CDR2 YYDKDF (reference sequence). The CDR3 here is CATSRTPLAGEGEQFF. Written as DNA, the CDR3 is TGTGCCACCAGCAGAACCCCGCTAGCGGGAGAGGGTGAGCAGTTCTTC.

This rearrangement joins TRBV27 to TRBJ1-1, with a tentative D call TRBD1 (6 bases). This CDR3 has 15 amino acids. Trimming pared 4 bases from V and 2 bases from J, leaving 14 bases between. Per the germline V gene, CDR1 is MNHEY and CDR2 is SMNVEV (reference sequence). CDR3 sequence: CASSSTGTINTEAFF. As DNA, the CDR3 is TGTGCCAGCAGTTCCACCGGGACAATAAACACTGAAGCTTTCTTT.

The chain carries TRBV10-3 and TRBJ2-3; weak D call: TRBD2 (6 bases). Germline CDR1 and CDR2: ENHRY and SYGVKD. The CDR3 runs to 11 residues. Trimming stripped 8 bases from V and 6 bases from J, with 9 bases between. DNA of the CDR3: TGTGCCATCGGGCGGGACGATACGCAGTATTTT. It specifies CAIGRDDTQYF.

The chain couples TRBV19 to TRBJ2-2; TRBD1 matches at 8 bases. The CDR3 is 15 residues long. V lost 6 bases, J lost 4 bases, and 7 bases stayed unmatched. Germline CDR1 is LNHDA and CDR2 is SQIVND (reference sequence). CDR3 coding DNA: TGTGCCAGTAGACAGTCGGACAGGGCCACCGGGGAGCTGTTTTTT. This translates into CASRQSDRATGELFF. Looking up the rest from reference TRBV19 and TRBJ2-2 gives the full variable domain: DGGITQSPKYLFRKEGQNVTLSCEQNLNHDAMYWYRQDPGQGLRLIYYSQIVNDFQKGDIAEGYSVSREKKESFPLTVTSAQKNPTAFYLCASRQSDRATGELFFGEGSRLTVL.

This clone has just one count. The chain's CDR3 is CAISEGVATGELFF. The DNA for the CDR3 is TGTGCCATCAGTGAAGGGGTCGCCACCGGGGAGCTGTTTTTT. The rearrangement joins TRBV10-3 to TRBJ2-2, with TRBD1 as a possible D gene (5 bases). V was shortened by 3 bases and J by 4 bases, with 9 bases between the two germline ends. CDR3 length equals 14 residues. CDR1 ENHRY and CDR2 SYGVKD come from the germline V gene.

The V and J genes are TRBV15 and TRBJ2-3; the match to TRBD1 covers 9 bases. With V trimmed by 0 bases and J by 3 bases, 4 bases remained unmatched. The CDR3 totals 16 residues. Looked up from germline, CDR1 is LNHNV and CDR2 is YYDKDF (reference sequence). CDR3 nucleotides: TGTGCCACCAGCAGAGAATCAGGACAGGGGACAGATACGCAGTATTTT. Translating it yields CATSRESGQGTDTQYF.

CDR3 in amino acids: CASSDNRAGDTQYF. CDR3 bases: TGTGCCAGCAGCGATAACAGGGCTGGGGATACGCAGTATTTT. The J gene is TRBJ2-3, the V gene TRBV7-9, with D perhaps matching TRBD1 (6 bases). The CDR3 is made up of 14 amino acids. V gave up 5 bases and J gave up 6 bases, with 15 bases separating them. CDR1 SEHNR and CDR2 FQNEAQ come from the germline V gene (reference sequence).

The chain couples TRBV29-1 to TRBJ2-6; possible D gene TRBD1, 7 bases. This CDR3 has 14 residues. Trimming took 6 bases from V and 4 from J, leaving 13 bases between them. Per germline, CDR1 SQVTM and CDR2 ANQGSEA. As DNA, the CDR3 is TGCAGCGTGGCACAGGGGAGGGGGGCCAACGTCCTGACTTTC. Translating gives CSVAQGRGANVLTF. Variable domain in full (rest from reference TRBV29-1 and TRBJ2-6): SAVISQKPSRDICQRGTSLTIQCQVDSQVTMMFWYRQQPGQSLTLIATANQGSEATYESGFVIDKFPISRPNLTFSTLTVSNMSPEDSSIYLCSVAQGRGANVLTFGAGSRLTVL.

The genes are TRBV28 and TRBJ1-5; no clear D gene. The CDR3 spans 15 residues. V was clipped by 4 bases and J by 5 bases, with 15 bases between them. Germline V gene data show CDR1 as MDHEN and CDR2 as SYDVKM. Here the CDR3 DNA reads TGTGCCAGCAGTTCCGGAGGCGGATATCATCAGCCCCAGCATTTT. The encoded protein is CASSSGGGYHQPQHF.

The CDR3 here is CASSYSAPYEQYF. The CDR3 region has the DNA TGTGCCAGCAGTTACTCGGCCCCCTACGAGCAGTACTTC. J is TRBJ2-7 and V is TRBV6-5; D gene unclear. Germline CDR1 and CDR2: MNHEY and SVGAGI. Between the trimmed V and J ends, which lost 0 bases and 2 bases, there was a span of 5 bases. The CDR3 length is 13 residues.

V is TRBV5-6 and J is TRBJ2-3; 11 positions agree with TRBD2. This CDR3 is built from 17 residues. Unmatched junction bases numbered 10, after V lost 2 bases and J lost 5 bases. The germline gives CDR1 SGHDT, CDR2 YYEEEE. CDR3 coding DNA: TGTGCCAGCAGCTTTCCCCTTAGCGGGAGGGCCAGAGATACGCAGTATTTT. Translation: CASSFPLSGRARDTQYF.

The CDR3 DNA is TGTGCCAGCACACACCTGAACACTGAAGCTTTCTTT. Translating it yields CASTHLNTEAFF. The gene calls are TRBV2 and TRBJ1-1, with D unclear. The CDR3 length is 12 residues. Looked up from germline, CDR1 is SNHLY and CDR2 is FYNNEI. Trimming removed 7 bases from V and 0 bases from J, with 6 bases in between.